Listed below are T cell receptor beta chains from one sample, sequenced in a study of cytomegalovirus exposure and HLA in healthy donors. This table comes from immunoSEQ multiplex PCR, and its TCRdb copy is limited to in-frame clones, with some not included. The repertoire includes roughly 260,000 clones, approximately 87% of them detected once, and 2.6% sits in the top ten. Sample: PBMCs. These receptors were collected from a man younger than 30 in good health and CMV-seronegative. CDR3s include the opening cysteine and the closing phenylalanine or tryptophan. The D gene is left open where the match is weak. Expanded clones get a size class; other rows say once, few or many, or leave the size out.

size: NA
J: TRBJ2-2
V: TRBV9
D: TRBD2
DNA: TGTGCCAGCAGCCCCGGGACTACGAACACCGGGGAGCTGTTTTTT
CDR3: CASSPGTTNTGELFF

size: NA
J: TRBJ2-7
V: TRBV5-8
D: TRBD1
DNA: TGTGCCAGCAGCTTCCCGGGACAGGGAACCCACGAGCAGTACTTC
CDR3: CASSFPGQGTHEQYF

size: NA
J: TRBJ1-5
V: TRBV7-9
D: NA
DNA: TGTGCCAGCAGCTTAGGCCAGGGTCATCAGCCCCAGCATTTT
CDR3: CASSLGQGHQPQHF

size: NA
J: TRBJ1-2
V: TRBV6-5
D: TRBD1
DNA: TGTGCCAGCAGTTACCCAGGGGGCCCGCGGAACTATGGCTACACCTTC
CDR3: CASSYPGGPRNYGYTF

size: NA
J: TRBJ1-2
V: TRBV6-5
D: NA
DNA: TGTGCCAGCAGCGCTTCAGGGTGGAATGGCTACACCTTC
CDR3: CASSASGWNGYTF

size: NA
J: TRBJ2-1
V: TRBV5-1
D: TRBD1
DNA: TGCGCCAGCAGCAGTTGGACAGGGAAGGGAGCGCAGTTCTTC
CDR3: CASSSWTGKGAQFF

size: NA
J: TRBJ2-1
V: TRBV11-2
D: NA
DNA: TGTGCCAGCAGCCTCGTCCGGAATGAGCAGTTCTTC
CDR3: CASSLVRNEQFF

size: NA
J: TRBJ2-7
V: TRBV6-5
D: NA
DNA: TGTGCCAGCAGTTACTATCCAGGCCATGTCGAGCAGTACTTC
CDR3: CASSYYPGHVEQYF

size: NA
J: TRBJ2-1
V: TRBV7-8
D: TRBD2
DNA: TGTGCCAGCACCGACCGTACGGGACTAGCGGGAAAGGAGCAGTTCTTC
CDR3: CASTDRTGLAGKEQFF

size: once
J: TRBJ2-3
V: TRBV6-5
D: TRBD2
DNA: TGTGCCAGCAGCTTCGGGGGGGCCACAGATACGCAGTATTTT
CDR3: CASSFGGATDTQYF

size: NA
J: TRBJ2-1
V: TRBV12-5
D: TRBD1
DNA: TGTGCTAGTGGTCCTCAGGGGGCGGCCTACAATGAGCAGTTCTTC
CDR3: CASGPQGAAYNEQFF

size: NA
J: TRBJ1-2
V: TRBV11-2
D: TRBD1
DNA: TGTGCCAGCAGCCGCGGGACAGGGTTTGGCTACACCTTC
CDR3: CASSRGTGFGYTF

size: few
J: TRBJ1-2
V: TRBV18
D: NA
DNA: TGTGCCAGCTCACCGAACCAAGGGAATCGGGAGGGCTACACCTTC
CDR3: CASSPNQGNREGYTF

size: NA
J: TRBJ2-7
V: TRBV5-1
D: NA
DNA: TGCGCCAGCAGCTGGACACGAACAGGGACAAGCTACGAGCAGTACTTC
CDR3: CASSWTRTGTSYEQYF

size: NA
J: TRBJ2-1
V: TRBV6-5
D: TRBD2
DNA: TGTGCCAGCAGTTTGGGACTACAGCAGTTCTTC
CDR3: CASSLGLQQFF

size: NA
J: TRBJ2-3
V: TRBV7-9
D: TRBD1
DNA: TGTGCCAGCAGCTTAGGACGGACAGGGGAGAGCACAGATACGCAGTATTTT
CDR3: CASSLGRTGESTDTQYF

size: NA
J: TRBJ1-6
V: TRBV28
D: TRBD1
DNA: TGTGCCAGCAGAGCCCAGGGACAGGGGAATTCACCCCTCCACTTT
CDR3: CASRAQGQGNSPLHF

size: NA
J: TRBJ2-7
V: TRBV27
D: TRBD1
DNA: TGTGCCAGCAGTTCCTCCGGGACAGGGGTCTACGAGCAGTACTTC
CDR3: CASSSSGTGVYEQYF

size: NA
J: TRBJ2-7
V: TRBV5-6
D: NA
DNA: TGTGCCAGCAGCTTACGACGGGAGACCTACGAGCAGTACTTC
CDR3: CASSLRRETYEQYF

size: NA
J: TRBJ2-2
V: TRBV5-5
D: TRBD1
DNA: TGTGCCAGCAGACCAGGGACAGTCCCCGGGGAGCTGTTTTTT
CDR3: CASRPGTVPGELFF

size: NA
J: TRBJ2-7
V: TRBV27
D: NA
DNA: TGTGCCAGCAGTTTACGGGGAGGCGAGCAGTACTTC
CDR3: CASSLRGGEQYF

size: NA
J: TRBJ2-7
V: TRBV4-1
D: TRBD1
DNA: TGCGCCAGCAGCCATCCTCGGGGACAGGGCGACGAGCAGTACTTC
CDR3: CASSHPRGQGDEQYF

size: NA
J: TRBJ2-1
V: TRBV5-6
D: TRBD1
DNA: TGTGCCAGCTTAATCACAGGGGGTAATGAGCAGTTCTTC
CDR3: CASLITGGNEQFF

size: NA
J: TRBJ2-3
V: TRBV4-3
D: NA
DNA: TGCGCCAGCAGCCAAGATGGGAGAGATACGCAGTATTTT
CDR3: CASSQDGRDTQYF

size: once
J: TRBJ2-1
V: TRBV12-5
D: NA
DNA: TGTGCTAGTGGTCAGGGACACCTCAATGAGCAGTTCTTC
CDR3: CASGQGHLNEQFF

size: NA
J: TRBJ2-2
V: TRBV2
D: TRBD1
DNA: TGTGCCAGCAGTGAAACAGGGGGGCGCACCGGGGAGCTGTTTTTT
CDR3: CASSETGGRTGELFF

size: NA
J: TRBJ2-3
V: TRBV6-6
D: NA
DNA: TGTGCCAGCAGTTATGCGACTTCCGATACGCAGTATTTT
CDR3: CASSYATSDTQYF

size: NA
J: TRBJ2-2
V: TRBV9
D: NA
DNA: TGTGCCAGCAGCGTAAGGGGGAGGGAAGCCGGGGAGCTGTTTTTT
CDR3: CASSVRGREAGELFF

size: NA
J: TRBJ1-3
V: TRBV5-6
D: TRBD1
DNA: TGTGCCAGCAGCTTGGCCGGGACAGGGGGAAACACCATATATTTT
CDR3: CASSLAGTGGNTIYF

size: NA
J: TRBJ1-2
V: TRBV7-8
D: NA
DNA: TGTGCCAGCAGCCTCGTGGACACTAACTATGGCTACACCTTC
CDR3: CASSLVDTNYGYTF

size: once
J: TRBJ1-6
V: TRBV11-2
D: NA
DNA: TGTGCCAGCAGCTCCCTGGTTGGCAGGGATTCACCCCTCCACTTT
CDR3: CASSSLVGRDSPLHF

size: once
J: TRBJ2-3
V: TRBV6-1
D: NA
DNA: TGTGCCAGCAGTGATCTGGGAGCAGATACGCAGTATTTT
CDR3: CASSDLGADTQYF

size: NA
J: TRBJ2-1
V: TRBV4-3
D: NA
DNA: TGCGCCAGCAGCCCCTCGACAAGTTCCTACAATGAGCAGTTCTTC
CDR3: CASSPSTSSYNEQFF

size: few
J: TRBJ2-3
V: TRBV5-1
D: TRBD2
DNA: TGCGCCAGCAGCTGGCCCGTAGCGGGGGGTTCCACAGATACGCAGTATTTT
CDR3: CASSWPVAGGSTDTQYF

size: NA
J: TRBJ2-7
V: TRBV27
D: TRBD1
DNA: TGTGCCAGCAGTCTTCGACCGGGACAGGGATACGAGCAGTACTTC
CDR3: CASSLRPGQGYEQYF

size: NA
J: TRBJ2-7
V: TRBV6-5
D: NA
DNA: TGTGCCAGCAGTTACCAGGGCAAGGGGTACGAGCAGTACTTC
CDR3: CASSYQGKGYEQYF

size: few
J: TRBJ2-7
V: TRBV6-5
D: TRBD1
DNA: TGTGCCAGCAGCCAGGGGGCGCGGTACGAGCAGTACTTC
CDR3: CASSQGARYEQYF

size: few
J: TRBJ1-6
V: TRBV5-1
D: NA
DNA: TGCGCCAGCAGCCCCGCAGGGGCACATAATTCACCCCTCCACTTT
CDR3: CASSPAGAHNSPLHF

size: NA
J: TRBJ2-5
V: TRBV6-5
D: TRBD1
DNA: TGTGCCAGCAGTGCCTCGGGACAGGGAGTGGCGACCCAGTACTTC
CDR3: CASSASGQGVATQYF

size: NA
J: TRBJ2-7
V: TRBV28
D: NA
DNA: TGTGCCAGCAGTTTAGTAGGAGCGGGCAGCTACGAGCAGTACTTC
CDR3: CASSLVGAGSYEQYF

size: once
J: TRBJ1-1
V: TRBV28
D: NA
DNA: TGTGCCAGCAGTTTATACGGGAAAGCTTTCTTT
CDR3: CASSLYGKAFF

size: NA
J: TRBJ2-7
V: TRBV1
D: NA
DNA: TGCACCAGCAGCCACCGCTCACTCTACGAGCAGTACTTC
CDR3: CTSSHRSLYEQYF

size: NA
J: TRBJ2-3
V: TRBV11-3
D: TRBD1
DNA: TGTGCCAGCAGCTTAGGGACAGGGACTGGAGATACGCAGTATTTT
CDR3: CASSLGTGTGDTQYF

size: NA
J: TRBJ2-7
V: TRBV21-1
D: NA
DNA: TGTGCCAGCACCATTAGCGGGGGGAACTCCTACGAGCAGTACTTC
CDR3: CASTISGGNSYEQYF

size: NA
J: TRBJ2-5
V: TRBV6-5
D: TRBD1
DNA: TGTGCCAGCAGTGACAGGGGGTTAGAGACCCAGTACTTC
CDR3: CASSDRGLETQYF